This entry describes one T cell receptor (beta chain). This sample was included in a study of T cell responses to AZD1222 COVID-19 vaccine. With 3 bases removed from V and 5 bases from J, the gap between germline ends came to 12 bases. This CDR3 contains 13 residues. Per the germline V gene, CDR1 is SGHNT and CDR2 is YYREEE (reference sequence). The repertoire was sequenced with immunoSEQ multiplex PCR; TCRdb's copy has only in-frame clones and lacks some. The data contain around 130,000 clones, about 89% of them seen just once; the ten biggest clones take up 7.5%. This sequence was found in an adult who received the MenACWY meningococcal vaccine as a control. The chain links TRBV5-4 to TRBJ2-7; D not resolved. The sequencing used peripheral blood, collected 28 days after the second dose of the MenACWY control vaccine. The CDR3 nucleotides are TGTGCCAGCAGCTGGGGATCGGGTAACGAGCAGTACTTC. Amino acid sequence: CASSWGSGNEQYF. Using reference TRBV5-4 and TRBJ2-7 for the parts outside the CDR3, the full variable domain is ETGVTQSPTHLIKTRGQQVTLRCSSQSGHNTVSWYQQALGQGPQFIFQYYREEENGRGNFPPRFSGLQFPNYSSELNVNALELDDSALYLCASSWGSGNEQYFGPGTRLTVT.